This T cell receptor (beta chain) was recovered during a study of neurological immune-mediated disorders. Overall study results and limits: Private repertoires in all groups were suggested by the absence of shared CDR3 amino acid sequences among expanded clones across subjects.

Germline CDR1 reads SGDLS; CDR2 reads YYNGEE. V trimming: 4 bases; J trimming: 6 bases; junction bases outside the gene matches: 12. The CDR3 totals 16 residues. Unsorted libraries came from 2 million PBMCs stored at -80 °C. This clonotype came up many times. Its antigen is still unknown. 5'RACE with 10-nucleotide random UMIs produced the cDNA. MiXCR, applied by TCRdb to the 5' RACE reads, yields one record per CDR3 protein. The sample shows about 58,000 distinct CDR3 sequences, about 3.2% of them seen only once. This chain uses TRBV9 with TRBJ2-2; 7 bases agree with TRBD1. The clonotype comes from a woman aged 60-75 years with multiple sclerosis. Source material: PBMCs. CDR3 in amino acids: CASSPKVQGIAGELFF. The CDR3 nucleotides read TGTGCCAGCAGCCCCAAGGTACAGGGGATAGCCGGGGAGCTGTTTTTT.